Listed below are T cell receptor beta chains from one sample, sequenced in a study of OX40 agonist ivuxolimab in advanced cancers. TCRdb keeps only in-frame clones here, not all; method: immunoSEQ multiplex PCR. The table has nearly 70,000 clones, 86% seen once. The sample was CD4+ or CD8+ T cells sorted from blood, taken in a trial of the OX40 agonist ivuxolimab. The origin of the receptors is an adult with an advanced solid tumor such as melanoma, head and neck, liver or kidney cancer. Both conserved end residues are part of each CDR3. Each record gives: J gene, V gene, CDR3 protein.

j_call: TRBJ1-2
v_call: TRBV5-8
cdr3_aa: CASSSGQNYGYTF

j_call: TRBJ1-1
v_call: TRBV7-3
cdr3_aa: CASSSSIQGNTEAFF

j_call: TRBJ2-7
v_call: TRBV5-4
cdr3_aa: CASSLASGTFTYEQYF

j_call: TRBJ1-6
v_call: TRBV30
cdr3_aa: CAWSPDRGSPLHF

j_call: TRBJ2-1
v_call: TRBV19
cdr3_aa: CASRVWGQNNEQFF

j_call: TRBJ1-5
v_call: TRBV30
cdr3_aa: CAWSGTSNQPQHF

j_call: TRBJ1-5
v_call: TRBV10-3
cdr3_aa: CAISESRAGGQPQHF

j_call: TRBJ1-5
v_call: TRBV19
cdr3_aa: CASSIPQRPRANQPQHF

j_call: TRBJ1-2
v_call: TRBV4-1
cdr3_aa: CASSQERVGQFGYTF

j_call: TRBJ2-3
v_call: TRBV18
cdr3_aa: CASTWEESSDTQYF

j_call: TRBJ1-2
v_call: TRBV5-5
cdr3_aa: CASSAQGGASRYGYTF

j_call: TRBJ1-4
v_call: TRBV6-5
cdr3_aa: CASSRLPPPNEKLFF

j_call: TRBJ2-7
v_call: TRBV6-6
cdr3_aa: CAVSQGTYEQYF

j_call: TRBJ1-2
v_call: TRBV4-1
cdr3_aa: CASSQVDINYGYTF

j_call: TRBJ1-2
v_call: TRBV6-5
cdr3_aa: CASSSGRNYGYTF

j_call: TRBJ1-2
v_call: TRBV9
cdr3_aa: CASSDGKTKGHGYTF

j_call: TRBJ2-7
v_call: TRBV6-1
cdr3_aa: CASRRGNEQYF

j_call: TRBJ2-5
v_call: TRBV28
cdr3_aa: CASSSGGAVETQYF

j_call: TRBJ2-1
v_call: TRBV6-5
cdr3_aa: CASSSPGGAQGNEQFF

j_call: TRBJ2-5
v_call: TRBV6-6
cdr3_aa: CASSQTSFETQYF

j_call: TRBJ1-1
v_call: TRBV12-5
cdr3_aa: CASGLAGRDEAFF

j_call: TRBJ2-7
v_call: TRBV9
cdr3_aa: CASSVGGEFSYEQYF

j_call: TRBJ1-3
v_call: TRBV4-3
cdr3_aa: CASSQEGTVGNTIYF

j_call: TRBJ2-1
v_call: TRBV11-2
cdr3_aa: CASSVDSYNEQFF

j_call: TRBJ2-7
v_call: TRBV5-1
cdr3_aa: CASSLAGDEQYF

j_call: TRBJ2-5
v_call: TRBV5-1
cdr3_aa: CASRGGTGEETQYF

j_call: TRBJ2-5
v_call: TRBV5-1
cdr3_aa: CASSFKETQYF

j_call: TRBJ2-3
v_call: TRBV6-5
cdr3_aa: CASSSTSGTQYF

j_call: TRBJ1-3
v_call: TRBV18
cdr3_aa: CASSPTTGTGGRSGNTIYF

j_call: TRBJ2-7
v_call: TRBV9
cdr3_aa: CASSVGDRAYEQYF

j_call: TRBJ2-2
v_call: TRBV29-1
cdr3_aa: CSVDEGDTGELFF

j_call: TRBJ2-6
v_call: TRBV4-1
cdr3_aa: CASSQGRTGEISGANVLTF

j_call: TRBJ2-2
v_call: TRBV5-1
cdr3_aa: CATKGTGDFGELFF

j_call: TRBJ1-2
v_call: TRBV7-8
cdr3_aa: CASSLASGAGELGGYTF

j_call: TRBJ2-2
v_call: TRBV5-1
cdr3_aa: CASTPEEANTGELFF

j_call: TRBJ2-7
v_call: TRBV28
cdr3_aa: CASSSPLSYEQYF

j_call: NA
v_call: TRBV2
cdr3_aa: CASHRDREGEQYF

j_call: TRBJ1-5
v_call: TRBV28
cdr3_aa: CASSPIRGKGQPQHF

j_call: TRBJ2-3
v_call: TRBV4-3
cdr3_aa: CASSQQGLAEDTQYF